Following are 30 T cell receptor beta chains from one sample sequenced in a study of beta chain features in type 1 diabetes. Expressed TCRB transcripts were sequenced after all isolated RNA was converted to cDNA. Profiled with immunoSEQ multiplex PCR; TCRdb holds only in-frame clones, not every one. The sample comprises about 290,000 clones, 7% to 9% of which are singletons, and over 0.8% rests with the top ten. What was sequenced was central memory CD4+ T cells from blood. The receptor set was obtained from a young woman in good health.

This clone was counted only a few times. The chain has TRBV9 and TRBJ2-3; TRBD2 aligns across 8 bases. The J segment lost 1 base and the V segment lost 0 bases, leaving 4 bases of the junction unmatched. The CDR3 contains 16 residues. Germline-derived CDR1 and CDR2 are SGDLS and YYNGEE. The CDR3 DNA reads TGTGCCAGCAGCGTAGGGGGACTAGGGCGCACAGATACGCAGTATTTT. It specifies CASSVGGLGRTDTQYF. The whole variable domain, remainder taken from reference TRBV9 and TRBJ2-3, is DSGVTQTPKHLITATGQRVTLRCSPRSGDLSVYWYQQSLDQGLQFLIQYYNGEERAKGNILERFSAQQFPDLHSELNLSSLELGDSALYFCASSVGGLGRTDTQYFGPGTRLTVL.

This clone was detected many times. The chain employs TRBV14 and TRBJ2-5, with 9 nucleotides matching TRBD1. The V and J ends lost 2 bases and 5 bases, in that order; junction bases with no gene match: 12. Germline CDR1 and CDR2: SGHDN and FVKESK. The length of the CDR3 is 17 residues. The CDR3 sequence is CASSQYRGQGRTETQYF. For the CDR3, the DNA is TGTGCCAGCAGCCAATACCGCGGACAGGGGAGGACGGAGACCCAGTACTTC.

The gene calls are TRBV7-2 and TRBJ1-1; D is uncertain. Germline CDR1 SGHTA, CDR2 FQGNSA. Trimming left V 1 base short and J 4 bases short, with 4 bases between. The CDR3 loop spans 12 amino acids. Here the CDR3 DNA reads TGTGCCAGCAGCTTAGTTCTCACTGAAGCTTTCTTT. Amino acid sequence: CASSLVLTEAFF. Looking up the rest from reference TRBV7-2 and TRBJ1-1 gives the full variable domain: GAGVSQSPSNKVTEKGKDVELRCDPISGHTALYWYRQSLGQGLEFLIYFQGNSAPDKSGLPSDRFSAERTGGSVSTLTIQRTQQEDSAVYLCASSLVLTEAFFGQGTRLTVV.

V gene TRBV6-5 combines with J gene TRBJ1-6, with no clear D. V was clipped by 6 bases and J by 11 bases, with 17 bases between them. CDR3 length equals 14 residues. Germline lookup yields CDR1 MNHEY and CDR2 SVGAGI. The DNA for the CDR3 is TGTGCCAGCAGCCCCCCAGTCCGTGGGGCACCCCTCCACTTT. It is translated as CASSPPVRGAPLHF.

This clone was seen repeatedly, ten times or more. J is TRBJ1-6 and V is TRBV7-2, with D unresolved. V dropped 1 base and J dropped 8 bases, with 18 bases sitting between them. CDR1 is SGHTA and CDR2 is FQGNSA in the germline V gene. CDR3 length: 17 amino acids. The CDR3 loop is CASSLVSGARAHSPLHF. For the CDR3, the DNA is TGTGCCAGCAGCTTAGTCTCGGGAGCGCGGGCGCATTCACCCCTCCACTTT.

This clone was counted only a few times. This chain uses TRBV7-6 with TRBJ1-3; 7 positions agree with TRBD1. V trimming: 5 bases; J trimming: 0 bases; junction bases outside the gene matches: 4. The CDR3 has 15 residues. Germline V CDR1 and CDR2: SGHVS, FNYEAQ. As DNA, the CDR3 is TGTGCCAGCAGCATACACAGGGGCTCTGGAAACACCATATATTTT. Translation: CASSIHRGSGNTIYF.

This clone was observed a handful of times. V usage is TRBV7-9 and J usage is TRBJ1-5; weak D call: TRBD1 (6 bases). V was cut by 2 bases and J by 5 bases, with 16 bases left in between. Per the germline V gene, CDR1 is SEHNR and CDR2 is FQNEAQ (reference sequence). CDR3 length: 16 amino acids. CDR3 in DNA: TGTGCCAGCAGCTTAATCGGAGCACAGGGAGATCAGCCCCAGCATTTT. Protein: CASSLIGAQGDQPQHF.

V is TRBV28 and J is TRBJ1-2, with D tentatively TRBD1 (6 bases). The CDR3 loop spans 12 amino acids. Deletions cut 7 bases from V and 8 bases from J, with 14 bases between. Germline V gene sequence: CDR1 MDHEN, CDR2 SYDVKM. The DNA of the CDR3 is TGTGCCAGCACTCGGGACATAAGGGGCTACACCTTC. Protein: CASTRDIRGYTF.

This clone has ten or more counts. The J gene is TRBJ2-1, the V gene TRBV5-6; 12 positions match TRBD2. The germline V gene encodes CDR1 SGHDT and CDR2 YYEEEE. V shed 4 bases and J 6 bases; nucleotides not matched to a gene: 2. There are 14 residues in the CDR3. The CDR3 here is CASSQGLAGNEQFF. The DNA of the CDR3 is TGTGCCAGCAGCCAGGGACTAGCGGGCAATGAGCAGTTCTTC.

This clone has only a few counts. The chain carries TRBV7-9 and TRBJ1-1, with 9 positions matching TRBD1. V shed 5 bases and J 7 bases; nucleotides not matched to a gene: 11. Per germline, CDR1 SEHNR and CDR2 FQNEAQ (reference sequence). The CDR3 covers 15 residues. The CDR3 sequence is CASSAYRGRGDEAFF. The CDR3 bases are TGTGCCAGCAGCGCCTACAGGGGGCGAGGGGATGAAGCTTTCTTT.

This clone came up a few times. The V call is TRBV6-6, the J call TRBJ2-7; 9 positions agree with TRBD1. The germline V gene encodes CDR1 MNHNY and CDR2 SVGAGI (reference sequence). V dropped 7 bases and J dropped 4; count of bases not matched to a gene: 11. The CDR3 loop spans 15 amino acids. For the CDR3, the DNA is TGTGCCAGCACCTTCGGAGGGACAGGGTCTTACGAGCAGTACTTC. Amino acid sequence: CASTFGGTGSYEQYF.

This clone was counted only a few times. The V and J genes are TRBV29-1 and TRBJ1-1; D unclear. V lost 7 bases and J lost 2, with 5 bases in between. The CDR3 extends over 10 amino acids. Germline values: CDR1 SQVTM, CDR2 ANQGSEA. CDR3 DNA: TGCAGCGGGACTAACACTGAAGCTTTCTTT. It is translated as CSGTNTEAFF.

V is TRBV5-8 and J is TRBJ2-7; D might be TRBD2 (7 bases). V lost 2 bases to trimming and J lost 3 bases, with 12 bases between them. The germline gives CDR1 SGHTS, CDR2 YDEGEE. This CDR3 is built from 14 residues. The CDR3 nucleotides read TGTGCCAGCAGCTTCGGGGGGCGCGTCTACGAGCAGTACTTC. Residues: CASSFGGRVYEQYF. The full variable domain, its missing parts supplied by reference TRBV5-8 and TRBJ2-7, is EAGVTQSPTHLIKTRGQQATLRCSPISGHTSVYWYQQALGLGLQFLLWYDEGEERNRGNFPPRFSGRQFPNYSSELNVNALELEDSALYLCASSFGGRVYEQYFGPGTRLTVT.

This chain uses TRBV5-1 with TRBJ2-7; D gene ambiguous. The germline V gene encodes CDR1 SGHRS and CDR2 YFSETQ. Trimming removed 4 bases at V and 0 bases at J, with 14 bases between. The CDR3 contains 15 residues. In DNA form, the CDR3 reads TGCGCCAGCAGCCCGGAAGACCGCACCTCCTACGAGCAGTACGTC. This translates into CASSPEDRTSYEQYV.

V usage is TRBV19 and J usage is TRBJ2-3; a possible D gene is TRBD1 (5 bases). The CDR3 totals 14 residues. Germline V gene lookup returns CDR1 LNHDA and CDR2 SQIVND (reference sequence). V lost 7 bases to trimming and J lost 0 bases, with 11 bases between them. The CDR3 DNA sequence: TGTGCCAGTAATTTGGGGCGAAGCACAGATACGCAGTATTTT. Protein product: CASNLGRSTDTQYF.

This clone was seen only a few times. The CDR3 region is CASSPSGATGELFF. The CDR3 region has the DNA TGTGCCAGCAGCCCGTCAGGGGCGACCGGGGAGCTGTTTTTT. This chain connects TRBV9 to TRBJ2-2, with D tentatively TRBD1 (6 bases). Deletions cut 4 bases from V and 5 bases from J, with 12 bases between. The V gene's germline CDR1 is SGDLS and CDR2 YYNGEE. The CDR3 runs 14 residues.

The chain links TRBV30 to TRBJ2-1; 7 nucleotides align to TRBD2. The germline V gene has CDR1 GTSNPN and CDR2 SVGIG (reference sequence). The V gene end was trimmed by 3 bases and the J gene end by 4 bases; junction bases not matched to a gene: 12. The CDR3 covers 16 residues. CDR3 loop: CAWSSSRIAGYNEQFF. CDR3 DNA sequence: TGTGCCTGGAGCTCCTCTAGGATAGCGGGTTACAATGAGCAGTTCTTC.

This clone was counted between two and nine times. V usage is TRBV28 and J usage is TRBJ2-7; D unresolved. This CDR3 has 11 amino acids. Trimming stripped 5 bases from V and 3 bases from J, with 5 bases between. Germline-derived CDR1 and CDR2 are MDHEN and SYDVKM. This CDR3 is CASSRYYEQYV. CDR3 sequence (DNA): TGTGCCAGCAGTCGCTACTACGAGCAGTACGTC.

In its sample, this clone was seen many times. The chain links TRBV7-9 to TRBJ2-3; D unresolved. Germline-derived CDR1 and CDR2 are SEHNR and FQNEAQ (reference sequence). The CDR3 totals 12 residues. The V end was cut by 4 bases, the J end by 2 bases, with 4 bases between. The chain's CDR3 is CASSSNTDTQYF. The CDR3 DNA follows: TGTGCCAGCAGCTCGAACACAGATACGCAGTATTTT.

The rearrangement links TRBV7-2 to TRBJ1-1, with 7 bases fitting TRBD1. The V gene end was trimmed by 5 bases and the J gene end by 11 bases; junction bases not matched to a gene: 8. The CDR3 is 12 residues long. Germline loops: CDR1 SGHTA, CDR2 FQGNSA. This CDR3 reads CASSPQTGDAFF. CDR3 in DNA: TGTGCCAGCAGCCCCCAAACAGGGGACGCTTTCTTT. Full variable domain (missing parts from reference TRBV7-2 and TRBJ1-1): GAGVSQSPSNKVTEKGKDVELRCDPISGHTALYWYRQSLGQGLEFLIYFQGNSAPDKSGLPSDRFSAERTGGSVSTLTIQRTQQEDSAVYLCASSPQTGDAFFGQGTRLTVV.

A few counts support this clone. The V call is TRBV7-9, the J call TRBJ2-3; no clear D gene. Germline CDR1 is SEHNR and CDR2 is FQNEAQ (reference sequence). With 1 base removed from V and 0 bases from J, the gap between germline ends came to 11 bases. The CDR3 is 16 residues long. DNA of the CDR3: TGTGCCAGCAGCTTAGTGGTGACAACTAGCACAGATACGCAGTATTTT. Its translation is CASSLVVTTSTDTQYF.

The J gene is TRBJ2-1, the V gene TRBV29-1; 10 bases fit TRBD2. CDR1 SQVTM and CDR2 ANQGSEA come from the germline V gene. The CDR3 loop spans 17 amino acids. After removal of 7 bases from V and 3 bases from J, the junction contained 15 bases not matched to a gene. The CDR3 DNA sequence: TGCAGCGCTCCCCGGGGGCTAGCGGGAGCTATCTACAATGAGCAGTTCTTC. Protein: CSAPRGLAGAIYNEQFF.

J is TRBJ2-6 and V is TRBV5-8; 9 bases line up with TRBD1. V dropped 0 bases and J dropped 0; count of bases not matched to a gene: 1. CDR1 is SGHTS, CDR2 YDEGEE, per germline. The CDR3 has 17 residues. CDR3 loop: CASSLGQGGSGANVLTF. CDR3 bases: TGTGCCAGCAGCTTGGGACAGGGGGGCTCTGGGGCCAACGTCCTGACTTTC. The entire variable domain, with the rest obtained from reference TRBV5-8 and TRBJ2-6, is as follows: EAGVTQSPTHLIKTRGQQATLRCSPISGHTSVYWYQQALGLGLQFLLWYDEGEERNRGNFPPRFSGRQFPNYSSELNVNALELEDSALYLCASSLGQGGSGANVLTFGAGSRLTVL.

The chain couples TRBV11-2 to TRBJ2-3; 7 bases line up with TRBD2. Germline V lookup: CDR1 SGHAT, CDR2 FQNNGV. Trimming took 1 base from V and 0 from J; bases not matched to a gene: 7. The CDR3 is 17 amino acids. CDR3 nucleotide sequence: TGTGCCAGCAGCTTAGTTCCTAGCGGAATGAGCACAGATACGCAGTATTTT. Its protein product is CASSLVPSGMSTDTQYF. The full variable domain, in which reference TRBV11-2 and TRBJ2-3 provide the parts outside the CDR3, is EAGVAQSPRYKIIEKRQSVAFWCNPISGHATLYWYQQILGQGPKLLIQFQNNGVVDDSQLPKDRFSAERLKGVDSTLKIQPAKLEDSAVYLCASSLVPSGMSTDTQYFGPGTRLTVL.

The chain carries TRBV7-2 and TRBJ2-1; 11 nucleotides agree with TRBD2. CDR1 SGHTA and CDR2 FQGNSA come from the germline V gene. The CDR3 has 15 residues. The V segment lost 3 bases and the J segment 4 bases; nucleotides outside the gene matches: 2. This chain's CDR3 is CASSLTSGAYNEQFF. Here the CDR3 DNA reads TGTGCCAGCAGCTTGACTAGCGGGGCGTACAATGAGCAGTTCTTC.

This rearrangement joins TRBV2 to TRBJ2-1; 14 nucleotides agree with TRBD2. The V gene end was trimmed by 3 bases and the J gene end by 4 bases; junction bases not matched to a gene: 5. Germline values: CDR1 SNHLY, CDR2 FYNNEI. The CDR3 is 17 amino acids. CDR3 region: CASSEGLAGVSYNEQFF. CDR3 DNA sequence: TGTGCCAGCAGTGAGGGACTAGCGGGAGTATCATACAATGAGCAGTTCTTC. Complete variable domain (other parts from reference TRBV2 and TRBJ2-1): EPEVTQTPSHQVTQMGQEVILRCVPISNHLYFYWYRQILGQKVEFLVSFYNNEISEKSEIFDDQFSVERPDGSNFTLKIRSTKLEDSAMYFCASSEGLAGVSYNEQFFGPGTRLTVL.

This chain connects TRBV5-4 to TRBJ2-7; D might be TRBD2 (6 bases). Germline assignment: CDR1 SGHNT and CDR2 YYREEE (reference sequence). V lost 3 bases and J 1 base, leaving 11 bases between the germline ends. CDR3 length: 14 residues. In DNA, the CDR3 is TGTGCCAGCAGCTGGGGGGTCACTTCCTACGAGCAGTACTTC. Protein sequence: CASSWGVTSYEQYF.

The chain couples TRBV21-1 to TRBJ2-5; the DNA was not used to check the table's D call, TRBD1. TRBV21-1 is described as a pseudogene. The CDR3 covers 14 residues. The CDR3 loop reads CASRPDRAQETQYF. CDR3 in DNA: TGTGCCAGCAGGCCAGACAGGGCCCAAGAGACCCAGTACTTC.

This clone was observed a handful of times. The genes are TRBV7-9 and TRBJ1-1; 10 nucleotides agree with TRBD1. From germline, CDR1 is SEHNR and CDR2 FQNEAQ (reference sequence). V lost 6 bases to trimming and J lost 9 bases; unmatched junction nucleotides: 13. The CDR3 is 15 amino acids. The CDR3 coding sequence is TGTGCCAGCAGACCCCAGGGACAGGGGACTTCACAAGCTTTCTTT. Amino acid sequence: CASRPQGQGTSQAFF.

Only one count was recorded for this clone. The rearrangement links TRBV9 to TRBJ2-1, with TRBD2 matching 10 bases. Germline V CDR1 and CDR2: SGDLS, YYNGEE. The CDR3 runs to 15 residues. J was trimmed by 2 bases and V by 3 bases; bases with no gene match: 2. CDR3 protein: CASSASGSAYNEQFF. The CDR3 region has the DNA TGTGCCAGCAGCGCTAGCGGGAGCGCCTACAATGAGCAGTTCTTC.